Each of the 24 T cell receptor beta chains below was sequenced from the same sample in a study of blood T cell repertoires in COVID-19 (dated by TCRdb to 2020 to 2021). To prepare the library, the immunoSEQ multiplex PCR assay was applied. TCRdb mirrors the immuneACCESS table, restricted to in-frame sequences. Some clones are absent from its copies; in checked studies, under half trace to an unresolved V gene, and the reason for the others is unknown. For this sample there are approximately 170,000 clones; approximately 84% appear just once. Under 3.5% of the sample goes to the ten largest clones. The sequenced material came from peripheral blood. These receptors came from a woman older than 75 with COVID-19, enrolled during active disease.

CDR3 residues: CASLSRTAGTEAFF. The DNA for the CDR3 is TGTGCCAGCTTGAGCCGGACGGCAGGGACTGAAGCTTTCTTT. This chain joins TRBV2 and TRBJ1-1; maybe TRBD1 (5 bases). Germline V CDR1 and CDR2: SNHLY, FYNNEI. This CDR3 is built from 14 residues. The V gene lost 8 bases and the J gene lost 5 bases, with 18 bases spanning the gap.

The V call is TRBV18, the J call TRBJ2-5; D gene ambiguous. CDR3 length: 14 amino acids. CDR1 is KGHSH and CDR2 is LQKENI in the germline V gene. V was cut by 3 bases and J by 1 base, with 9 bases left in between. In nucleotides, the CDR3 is TGTGCCAGCTCACCCGTAAATAGCCAAGAGACCCAGTACTTC. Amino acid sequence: CASSPVNSQETQYF.

This CDR3 is CASRVFLSLVNEQFF. CDR3 nucleotides: TGTGCCAGCAGGGTGTTCCTCAGTCTGGTGAATGAGCAGTTCTTC. The chain employs TRBV7-9 and TRBJ2-1, with unresolved D. Germline CDR1 is SEHNR and CDR2 is FQNEAQ (reference sequence). CDR3 length equals 15 residues. V lost 6 bases to trimming and J lost 7 bases, with 19 bases between them.

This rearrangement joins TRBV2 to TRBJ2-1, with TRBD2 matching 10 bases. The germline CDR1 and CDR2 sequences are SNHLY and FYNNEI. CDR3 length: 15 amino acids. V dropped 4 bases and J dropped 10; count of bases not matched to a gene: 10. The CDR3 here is CASSGTGTSVWEQFF. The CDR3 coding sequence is TGTGCCAGCAGTGGGACCGGGACTAGCGTTTGGGAGCAGTTCTTC.

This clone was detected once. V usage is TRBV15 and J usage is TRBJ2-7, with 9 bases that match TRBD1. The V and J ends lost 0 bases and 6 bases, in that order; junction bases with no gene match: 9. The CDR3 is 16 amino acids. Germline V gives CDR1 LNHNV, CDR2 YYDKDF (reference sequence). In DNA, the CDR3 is TGTGCCACCAGCAGAGACCCTGGGACAGGGTTCGGCGAGCAGTACTTC. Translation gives CATSRDPGTGFGEQYF.

The CDR3 loop reads CAWRLAGAWTDTQYF. CDR3 sequence (DNA): TGTGCCTGGAGGTTAGCGGGGGCGTGGACAGATACGCAGTATTTT. The V and J genes are TRBV30 and TRBJ2-3; 9 nucleotides align to TRBD2. Trimming took 3 bases from V and 3 from J; bases not matched to a gene: 7. From germline, CDR1 is GTSNPN and CDR2 SVGIG (reference sequence). The CDR3 consists of 15 residues.

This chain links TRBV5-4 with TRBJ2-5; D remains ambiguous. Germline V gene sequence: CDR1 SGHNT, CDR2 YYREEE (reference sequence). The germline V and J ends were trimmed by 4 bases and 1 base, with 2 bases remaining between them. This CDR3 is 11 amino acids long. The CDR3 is CASSRQETQYF. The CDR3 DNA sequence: TGTGCCAGCAGCCGCCAAGAGACCCAGTACTTC.

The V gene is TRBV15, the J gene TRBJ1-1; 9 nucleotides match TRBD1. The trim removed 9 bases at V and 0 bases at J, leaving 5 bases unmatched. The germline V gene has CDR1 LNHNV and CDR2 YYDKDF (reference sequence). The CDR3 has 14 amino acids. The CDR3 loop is CATVTGGMNTEAFF. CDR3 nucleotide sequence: TGTGCCACGGTGACAGGGGGAATGAACACTGAAGCTTTCTTT.

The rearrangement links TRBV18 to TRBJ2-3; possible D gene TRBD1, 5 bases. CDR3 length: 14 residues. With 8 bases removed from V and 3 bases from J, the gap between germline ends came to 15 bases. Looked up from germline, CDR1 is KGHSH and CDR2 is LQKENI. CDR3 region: CASAGMAGTDTQYF. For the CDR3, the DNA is TGTGCCAGCGCAGGGATGGCTGGGACAGATACGCAGTATTTT.

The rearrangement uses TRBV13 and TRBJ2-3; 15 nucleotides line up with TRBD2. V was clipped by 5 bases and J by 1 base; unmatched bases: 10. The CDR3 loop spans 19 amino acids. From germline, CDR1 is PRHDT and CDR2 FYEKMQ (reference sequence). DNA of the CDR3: TGTGCCAGCAGCCTAACCGGACTAGCGGGGGGGCGTGGCACAGATACGCAGTATTTT. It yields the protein CASSLTGLAGGRGTDTQYF.

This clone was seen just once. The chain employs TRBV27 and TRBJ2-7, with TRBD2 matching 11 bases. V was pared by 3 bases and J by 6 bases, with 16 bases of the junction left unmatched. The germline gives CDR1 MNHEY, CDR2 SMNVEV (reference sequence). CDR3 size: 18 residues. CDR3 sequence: CASSLFARSSGRASEQYF. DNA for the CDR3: TGTGCCAGCAGTTTGTTCGCGAGGAGTAGCGGGAGGGCTAGCGAGCAGTACTTC.

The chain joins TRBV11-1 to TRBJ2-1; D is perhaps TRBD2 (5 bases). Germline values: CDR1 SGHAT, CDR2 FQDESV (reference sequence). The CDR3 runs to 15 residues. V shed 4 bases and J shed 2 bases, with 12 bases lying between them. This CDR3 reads CASSSRGQTYNEQFF. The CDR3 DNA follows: TGTGCCAGCAGCTCACGGGGTCAGACCTACAATGAGCAGTTCTTC.

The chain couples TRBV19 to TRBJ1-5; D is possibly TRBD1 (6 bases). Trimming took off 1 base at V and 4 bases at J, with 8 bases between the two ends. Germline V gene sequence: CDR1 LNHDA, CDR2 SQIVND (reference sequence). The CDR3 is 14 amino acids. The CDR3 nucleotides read TGTGCCAGTAGTATAGCCCAGGGGAATCAGCCCCAGCATTTT. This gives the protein CASSIAQGNQPQHF. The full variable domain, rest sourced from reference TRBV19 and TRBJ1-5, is DGGITQSPKYLFRKEGQNVTLSCEQNLNHDAMYWYRQDPGQGLRLIYYSQIVNDFQKGDIAEGYSVSREKKESFPLTVTSAQKNPTAFYLCASSIAQGNQPQHFGDGTRLSIL.

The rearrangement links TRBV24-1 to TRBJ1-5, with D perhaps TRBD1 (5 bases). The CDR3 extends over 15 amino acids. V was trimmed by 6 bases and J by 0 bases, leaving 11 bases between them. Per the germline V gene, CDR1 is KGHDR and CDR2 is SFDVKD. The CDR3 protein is CATSTGGYSNQPQHF. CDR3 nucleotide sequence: TGTGCCACCAGTACGGGGGGGTATAGCAATCAGCCCCAGCATTTT.

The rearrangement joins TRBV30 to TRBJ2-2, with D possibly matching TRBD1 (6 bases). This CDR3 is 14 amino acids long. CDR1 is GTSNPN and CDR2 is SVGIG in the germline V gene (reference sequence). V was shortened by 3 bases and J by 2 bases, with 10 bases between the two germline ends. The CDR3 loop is CAWSQGLNTGELFF. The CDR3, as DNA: TGTGCCTGGAGCCAGGGGCTAAACACCGGGGAGCTGTTTTTT.

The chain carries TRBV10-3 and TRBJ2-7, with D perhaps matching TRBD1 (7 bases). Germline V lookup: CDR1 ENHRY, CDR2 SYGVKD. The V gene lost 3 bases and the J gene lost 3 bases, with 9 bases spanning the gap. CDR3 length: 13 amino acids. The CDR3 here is CAISDQGGYEQYF. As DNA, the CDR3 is TGTGCCATCAGTGACCAGGGGGGCTACGAGCAGTACTTC.

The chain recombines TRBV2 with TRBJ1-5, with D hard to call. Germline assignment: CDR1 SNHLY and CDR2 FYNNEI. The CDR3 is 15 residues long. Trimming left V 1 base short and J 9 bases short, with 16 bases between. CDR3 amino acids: CASSEEGAPTRPQHF. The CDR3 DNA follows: TGTGCCAGCAGTGAAGAAGGAGCACCCACTAGGCCCCAGCATTTT.

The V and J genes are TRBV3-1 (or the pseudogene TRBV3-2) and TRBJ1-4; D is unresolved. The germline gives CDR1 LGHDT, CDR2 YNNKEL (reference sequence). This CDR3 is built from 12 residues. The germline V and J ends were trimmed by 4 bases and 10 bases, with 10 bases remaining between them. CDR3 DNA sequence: TGTGCCAGCAGCCTCGGTTCCGTAAAACTGTTTTTT. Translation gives CASSLGSVKLFF.

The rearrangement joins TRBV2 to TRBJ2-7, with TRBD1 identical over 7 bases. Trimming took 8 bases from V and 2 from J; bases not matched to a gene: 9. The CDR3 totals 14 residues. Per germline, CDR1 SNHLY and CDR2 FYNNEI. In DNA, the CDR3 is TGTGCCAGCGGACAGGCGATTGGAACCTACGAGCAGTACTTC. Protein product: CASGQAIGTYEQYF. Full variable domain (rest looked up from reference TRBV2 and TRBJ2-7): EPEVTQTPSHQVTQMGQEVILRCVPISNHLYFYWYRQILGQKVEFLVSFYNNEISEKSEIFDDQFSVERPDGSNFTLKIRSTKLEDSAMYFCASGQAIGTYEQYFGPGTRLTVT.

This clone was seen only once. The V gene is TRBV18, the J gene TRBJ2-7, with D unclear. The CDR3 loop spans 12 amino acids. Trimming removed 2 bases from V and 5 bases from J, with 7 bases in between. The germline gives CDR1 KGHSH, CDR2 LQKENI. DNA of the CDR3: TGTGCCAGCTCACCAACTCCCAACGAGCAGTACTTC. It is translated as CASSPTPNEQYF.

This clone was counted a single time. This chain's CDR3 is CASSSRDRASGANVLTF. The CDR3, as DNA: TGTGCCAGCAGTTCTCGGGACAGGGCCTCTGGGGCCAACGTCCTGACTTTC. V gene TRBV28 combines with J gene TRBJ2-6; 9 nucleotides match TRBD1. Germline CDR1 is MDHEN and CDR2 is SYDVKM. The CDR3 totals 17 residues. V lost 4 bases, J lost 0 bases, and 4 bases stayed unmatched.

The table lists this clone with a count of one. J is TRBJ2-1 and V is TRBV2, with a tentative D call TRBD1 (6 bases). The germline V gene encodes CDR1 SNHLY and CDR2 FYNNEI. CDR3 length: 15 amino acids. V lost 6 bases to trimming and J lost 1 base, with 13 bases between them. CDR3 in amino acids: CASSDGGQSYNEQFF. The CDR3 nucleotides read TGTGCCAGCAGCGACGGAGGACAGTCCTACAATGAGCAGTTCTTC.

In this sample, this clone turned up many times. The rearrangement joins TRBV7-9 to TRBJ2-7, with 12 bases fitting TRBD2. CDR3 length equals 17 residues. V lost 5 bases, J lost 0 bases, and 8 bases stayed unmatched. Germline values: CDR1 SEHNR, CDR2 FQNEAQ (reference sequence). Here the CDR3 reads CASSPSGLAGFSYEQYF. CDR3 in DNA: TGTGCCAGCAGCCCCTCGGGACTAGCGGGTTTCTCCTACGAGCAGTACTTC.

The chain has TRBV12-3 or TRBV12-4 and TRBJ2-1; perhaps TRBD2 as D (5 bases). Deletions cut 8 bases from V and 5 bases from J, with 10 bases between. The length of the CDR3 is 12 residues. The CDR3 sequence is CASALANNEQFF. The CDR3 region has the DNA TGTGCCAGCGCCCTAGCCAACAATGAGCAGTTCTTC.